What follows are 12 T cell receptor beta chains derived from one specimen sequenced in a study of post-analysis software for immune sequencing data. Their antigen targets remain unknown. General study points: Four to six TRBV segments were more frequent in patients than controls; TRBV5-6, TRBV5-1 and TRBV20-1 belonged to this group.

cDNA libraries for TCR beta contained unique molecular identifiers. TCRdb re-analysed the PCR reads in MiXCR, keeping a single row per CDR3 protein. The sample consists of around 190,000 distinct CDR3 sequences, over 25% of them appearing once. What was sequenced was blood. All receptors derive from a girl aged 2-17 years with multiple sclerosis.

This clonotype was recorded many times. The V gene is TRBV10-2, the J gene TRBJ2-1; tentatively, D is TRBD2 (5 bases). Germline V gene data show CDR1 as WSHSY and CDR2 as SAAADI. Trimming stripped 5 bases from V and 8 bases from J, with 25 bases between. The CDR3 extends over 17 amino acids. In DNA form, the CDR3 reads TGCGCCAGCAGTAGCAAGTCAACGGTGCTCGGGGATCATGAGCAGTTCTTC. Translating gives CASSSKSTVLGDHEQFF.

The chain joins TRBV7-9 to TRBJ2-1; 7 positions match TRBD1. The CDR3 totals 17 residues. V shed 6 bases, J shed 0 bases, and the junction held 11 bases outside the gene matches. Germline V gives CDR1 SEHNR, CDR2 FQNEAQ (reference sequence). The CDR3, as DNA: TGTGCCAGCAGTCAGCAAACAGGGGTTGGCTCCTACAATGAGCAGTTCTTC. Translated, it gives CASSQQTGVGSYNEQFF.

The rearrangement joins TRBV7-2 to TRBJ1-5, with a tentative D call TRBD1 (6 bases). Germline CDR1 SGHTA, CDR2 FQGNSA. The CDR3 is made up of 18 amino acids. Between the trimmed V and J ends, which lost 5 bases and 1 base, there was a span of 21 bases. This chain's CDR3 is CASSRRGGGLLSNQPQHF. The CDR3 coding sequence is TGTGCCAGCAGCCGCAGGGGCGGGGGGCTTCTAAGCAATCAGCCCCAGCATTTT.

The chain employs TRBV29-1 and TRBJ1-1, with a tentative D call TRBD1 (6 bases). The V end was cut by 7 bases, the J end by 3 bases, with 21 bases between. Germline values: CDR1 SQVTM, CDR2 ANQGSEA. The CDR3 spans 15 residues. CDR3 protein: CSALSGHQRDTEAFF. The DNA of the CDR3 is TGCAGCGCCCTATCGGGACACCAAAGGGACACTGAAGCTTTCTTT.

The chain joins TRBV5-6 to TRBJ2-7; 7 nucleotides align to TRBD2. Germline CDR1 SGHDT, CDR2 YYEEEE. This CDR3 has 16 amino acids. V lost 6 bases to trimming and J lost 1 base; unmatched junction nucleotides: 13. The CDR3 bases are TGTGCCAGCATCGCAGCGGCGGGAGTGGAGTCCTACGAGCAGTACTTC. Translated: CASIAAAGVESYEQYF.

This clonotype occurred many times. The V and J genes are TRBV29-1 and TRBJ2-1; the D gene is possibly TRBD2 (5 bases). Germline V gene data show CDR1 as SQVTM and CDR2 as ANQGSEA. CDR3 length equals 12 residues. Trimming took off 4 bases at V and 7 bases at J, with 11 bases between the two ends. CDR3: CSVGSGVNEQFF. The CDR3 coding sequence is TGCAGCGTTGGCTCCGGGGTTAATGAGCAGTTCTTC.

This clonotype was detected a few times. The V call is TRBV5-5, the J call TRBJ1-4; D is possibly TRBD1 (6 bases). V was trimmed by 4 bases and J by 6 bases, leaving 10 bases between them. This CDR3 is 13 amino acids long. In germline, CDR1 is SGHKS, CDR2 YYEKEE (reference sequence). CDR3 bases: TGTGCCAGCAGCCAGAACAGGGATGAAAAACTGTTTTTT. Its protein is CASSQNRDEKLFF.

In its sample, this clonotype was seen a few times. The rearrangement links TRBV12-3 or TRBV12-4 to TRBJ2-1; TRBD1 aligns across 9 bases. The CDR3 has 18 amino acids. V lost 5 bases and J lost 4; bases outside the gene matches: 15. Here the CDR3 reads CASSNPTGGFWAYNEQFF. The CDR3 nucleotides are TGTGCCAGCAGTAACCCCACAGGGGGCTTCTGGGCATACAATGAGCAGTTCTTC.

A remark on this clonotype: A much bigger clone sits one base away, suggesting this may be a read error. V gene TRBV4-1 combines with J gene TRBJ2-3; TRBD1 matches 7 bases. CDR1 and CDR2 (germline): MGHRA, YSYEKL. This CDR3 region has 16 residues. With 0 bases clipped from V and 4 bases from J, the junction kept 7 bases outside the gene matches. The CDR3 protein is CASSQDPGGYADTQYF. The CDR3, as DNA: TGCGCCAGCAGCCAAGATCCAGGGGGTTACGCAGATACGCAGTATTTT.

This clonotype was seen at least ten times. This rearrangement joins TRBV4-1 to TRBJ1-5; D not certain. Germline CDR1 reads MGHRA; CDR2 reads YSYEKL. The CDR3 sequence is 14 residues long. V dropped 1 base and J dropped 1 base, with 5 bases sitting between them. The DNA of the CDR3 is TGCGCCAGCAGCCAAGCGATCAGCAATCAGCCCCAGCATTTT. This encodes CASSQAISNQPQHF.

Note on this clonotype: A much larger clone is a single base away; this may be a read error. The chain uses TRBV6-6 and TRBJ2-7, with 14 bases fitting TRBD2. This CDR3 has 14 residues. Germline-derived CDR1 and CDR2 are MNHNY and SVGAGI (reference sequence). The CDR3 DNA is TGTGCCTGCAGGGGACTAGCGGGAGCCTACGAGCAGTACTTC. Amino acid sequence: CACRGLAGAYEQYF.

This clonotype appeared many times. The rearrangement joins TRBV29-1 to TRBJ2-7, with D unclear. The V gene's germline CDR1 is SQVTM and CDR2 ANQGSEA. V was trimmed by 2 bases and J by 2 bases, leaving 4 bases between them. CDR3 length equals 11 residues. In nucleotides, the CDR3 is TGCAGCGTTGAATGGGCCTACGAGCAGTACTTC. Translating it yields CSVEWAYEQYF.